This TCR beta chain was obtained from a study of cytomegalovirus exposure and HLA in healthy donors. Germline V lookup: CDR1 MNHNY, CDR2 SVGAGI (reference sequence). This CDR3 region has 14 residues. The J segment lost 4 bases and the V segment lost 0 bases, leaving 2 bases of the junction unmatched. Overall study findings and caveats: It was taken for granted in presence/absence analyses that sequencing depth across donors was roughly uniform.

This clone occurred a few times. Its antigen is unidentified. The PCR contained 60 Vbeta and 13 Jbeta primers. The table came from immunoSEQ multiplex PCR; TCRdb's copy has only in-frame clones and leaves some out. The sample consists of around 200,000 clones, roughly 83% of them appearing once. This clonotype was obtained from a girl aged 10 to 17 in good health and CMV-seronegative. The chain has TRBV6-6 and TRBJ1-1; 7 bases fit TRBD1. Sequencing was carried out using PBMCs. CDR3 bases: TGTGCCAGCAGTTACTCAGGGGGCTTCACTGAAGCTTTCTTT. Its protein is CASSYSGGFTEAFF.